These 5 T cell receptor beta chains were all obtained from the same sample, sequenced in a study of a mutant IDH1 vaccine in newly diagnosed glioma. Noted time point: week 23, last vaccination. Doses of 300 ug of mutant IDH1 20-mer peptide were given with topical imiquimod. Their specific antigens are unknown. Here immunoSEQ multiplex PCR was the method, and the copy in TCRdb shows in-frame clones only, minus some. The table shows roughly 76,000 clones, with over 75% occurring only once. Source: PBMCs, taken from a glioma patient whose treatment included an IDH1 peptide vaccine. These receptor sequences come from a man aged 25 to 40 with glioma. Some clones in this sample may be carry-over from other donors' samples.

The sample holds a few counts of this clone. The gene calls are TRBV5-1 and TRBJ1-1; no definite D call. V was clipped by 2 bases and J by 3 bases, with 11 bases between them. The CDR3 spans 14 residues. From germline, CDR1 is SGHRS and CDR2 YFSETQ. The CDR3, as DNA: TGCGCCAGCAGCTTACGGATTGGGGACACTGAAGCTTTCTTT. It encodes CASSLRIGDTEAFF.

The rearrangement joins TRBV5-6 to TRBJ1-1; 10 bases fit TRBD1. Germline-derived CDR1 and CDR2 are SGHDT and YYEEEE. The trim removed 4 bases at V and 6 bases at J, leaving 6 bases unmatched. This CDR3 has 14 amino acids. The CDR3 loop is CASSRDRGRPEAFF. As DNA, the CDR3 is TGTGCCAGCAGCCGGGACAGGGGTAGACCTGAAGCTTTCTTT.

The CDR3 here is CASSLGVTGELYGYTF. In DNA, the CDR3 is TGTGCCAGCAGCTTAGGCGTTACAGGGGAACTCTATGGCTACACCTTC. The V call is TRBV7-9, the J call TRBJ1-2, with 7 positions matching TRBD1. J was trimmed by 4 bases and V by 1 base; bases with no gene match: 9. This CDR3 comprises 16 residues. The germline V gene has CDR1 SEHNR and CDR2 FQNEAQ (reference sequence).

This clone was picked up a small number of times. V gene TRBV4-1 combines with J gene TRBJ1-1; possibly TRBD1 for D (5 bases). The CDR3 runs 15 residues. Germline CDR1 and CDR2: MGHRA and YSYEKL. Deletions cut 1 base from V and 6 bases from J, with 15 bases between. Written as DNA, the CDR3 is TGCGCCAGCAGCCAAGTTTCGACAGTCTTAGCTGAAGCTTTCTTT. Translating it yields CASSQVSTVLAEAFF.

This clone occurred a few times. The chain carries TRBV27 and TRBJ1-5, with 7 bases aligning to TRBD1. Germline-derived CDR1 and CDR2 are MNHEY and SMNVEV (reference sequence). V gave up 4 bases and J gave up 7 bases; unmatched junction bases: 10. The CDR3 sequence is 15 residues long. CDR3 sequence (DNA): TGTGCCAGCAGTTCCCAGGGGGACTGGGGGCAGCCCCAGCATTTT. It yields the protein CASSSQGDWGQPQHF.